This is a list of T cell receptor beta chains from one sample in a study of beta chain features in type 1 diabetes. The assay was immunoSEQ multiplex PCR, and TCRdb's table has in-frame clones only and misses some. The sample yields approximately 160,000 clones, less than 9.5% seen once. Sequencing was performed on central memory CD4+ T cells from blood. These receptors all come from a man aged 18 to 30 in good health. The CDR3 runs from the conserved cysteine through the conserved F or W. The D gene is left open where the match is weak. Where a row states a size, it is once, few, many or the class of an expanded clone; other rows omit it.

J | size | D | V | CDR3 | DNA
TRBJ2-1 | few | TRBD2 | TRBV14 | CASSQGRGIYNEQFF | TGTGCCAGCAGCCAGGGGCGGGGGATTTACAATGAGCAGTTCTTC
TRBJ1-1 | NA | TRBD1 | TRBV18 | CASDRGGGTEAFF | TGTGCCAGCGACAGGGGCGGTGGCACTGAAGCTTTCTTT
TRBJ2-4 | many | NA | TRBV4-3 | CASSQEWGVAAKNIQYF | TGCGCCAGCAGCCAAGAATGGGGGGTTGCAGCCAAAAACATTCAGTACTTC
TRBJ2-3 | few | NA | TRBV7-3 | CASSGRNTDTQYF | TGTGCCAGCAGCGGCCGTAACACAGATACGCAGTATTTT
TRBJ1-2 | few | NA | TRBV20-1 | CSAGGAGYTF | TGCAGTGCTGGGGGGGCTGGCTACACCTTC
TRBJ2-7 | NA | NA | TRBV28 | CASSLSAYEQYF | TGTGCCAGCAGTTTGAGCGCCTACGAGCAGTACTTC
TRBJ1-2 | few | NA | TRBV19 | CASDGSRSGYGYTF | TGTGCCAGTGACGGGAGTAGGTCGGGCTATGGCTACACCTTC
TRBJ2-3 | once | NA | TRBV4-3 | CASSQDRGRDTQYF | TGCGCCAGCAGCCAAGATAGGGGGAGAGATACGCAGTATTTT
TRBJ2-5 | NA | NA | TRBV29-1 | CSVEESGIGETQYF | TGCAGCGTTGAAGAGTCGGGGATTGGGGAGACCCAGTACTTC
TRBJ2-1 | NA | TRBD2 | TRBV19 | CASSIASGSSYSEQFF | TGTGCCAGTAGTATAGCTAGCGGGAGTTCCTACAGTGAGCAGTTCTTC
TRBJ1-4 | few | NA | TRBV4-2 | CASSQVQESREKLFF | TGTGCCAGCAGCCAGGTACAGGAATCTCGTGAAAAACTGTTTTTT